A single sample is the source of the 2 T cell receptor beta chains below, sequenced in a study of T-cell memory formation after mild COVID-19. MiXCR, applied by TCRdb to the 5' RACE reads, yields one record per CDR3 protein. This sample has 350,000 to 450,000 distinct CDR3 sequences, with about 15% found just once. The specimen was PBMCs or a T cell subset sorted from them (not recorded which). The receptors here all came from a man aged 18 to 29 who had mild COVID-19 (a few samples of this study predate the infection). Cell type and time point are not known.

The chain carries TRBV4-1 and TRBJ2-1, with a possible D match to TRBD2 (6 bases). Germline values: CDR1 MGHRA, CDR2 YSYEKL. Trimming cost V 8 bases and J 5 bases, with 10 bases left between them. CDR3 length equals 12 residues. The CDR3 sequence: CASGGVDNEQFF. As DNA, the CDR3 is TGCGCCAGCGGCGGGGTGGACAATGAGCAGTTCTTC.

The chain carries TRBV20-1 and TRBJ1-5; 7 bases agree with TRBD1. Germline CDR1 reads DFQATT; CDR2 reads SNEGSKA (reference sequence). V was clipped by 6 bases and J by 7 bases; unmatched bases: 9. The CDR3 runs to 13 residues. The CDR3: CSAIQGIDQPQHF. The DNA for the CDR3 is TGCAGTGCAATACAGGGGATTGACCAGCCCCAGCATTTT.